This entry features one T cell receptor (beta chain) sequence. As yet, its antigen is unknown. The PCR employed 60 Vbeta primers together with 13 Jbeta primers. Produced via immunoSEQ multiplex PCR; TCRdb's table is partial and in-frame only. In total, the table holds nearly 35,000 clones. This record belongs to a study of cytomegalovirus exposure and HLA in healthy donors. Study findings and constraints: TRBV6-2, TRBV6-3 and other indistinguishable V segments were excluded.

CDR1 is GTSNPN and CDR2 is SVGIG in the germline V gene (reference sequence). V lost 0 bases and J 3 bases, leaving 9 bases between the germline ends. This CDR3 has 13 residues. The sample taken for sequencing was PBMCs. The source of this sequence is a woman in her forties in good health and CMV-seropositive. This sequence joins TRBV30 and TRBJ2-7, with D unclear. CDR3 sequence reads: CAWSVGRRYEQYF. In DNA form, the CDR3 reads TGTGCCTGGAGTGTGGGCAGGCGCTACGAGCAGTACTTC.